The rows below give T cell receptor beta chains drawn from one sample of a study of blood T cell repertoires in COVID-19. Assay: immunoSEQ multiplex PCR; the TCRdb copy retains only in-frame clones and omits some. The data hold 200,000 to 300,000 clones, with approximately 84% observed a single time. Sequencing input: peripheral blood. These receptors were collected from an elderly woman with acute or convalescent COVID-19. The CDR3 runs from the conserved cysteine through the conserved F or W. Each record gives: V gene, D gene, J gene, clone size, CDR3 protein, CDR3 DNA. D genes are given only for firm matches. Clone size is not always given. Where it is, it says once, few, many or a class for expanded clones.

TRBV3-1/TRBV3-2	TRBD2	TRBJ2-2	once	CASSQDLAGGATGELFF	TGTGCCAGCAGCCAAGATCTGGCGGGGGGCGCCACCGGGGAGCTGTTTTTT
TRBV20-1	.	TRBJ2-5	.	CSASGGGEETQYF	TGCAGTGCTAGTGGCGGAGGGGAAGAGACCCAGTACTTC
TRBV19	TRBD1	TRBJ1-2	.	CASRETGGEYYGYTF	TGTGCCAGCAGAGAGACAGGGGGCGAGTACTATGGCTACACCTTC
TRBV23-1	TRBD2	TRBJ2-3	.	CASSGPGLAGGPVKDTQYF	TGCGCCAGCAGTGGACCGGGACTAGCGGGAGGGCCCGTTAAGGATACGCAGTATTTT
TRBV3-1/TRBV3-2	.	TRBJ2-7	.	CVVQGDYEQYF	TGTGTAGTGCAGGGCGACTACGAGCAGTACTTC
TRBV11-1	TRBD2	TRBJ2-7	many	CASSRTGLAGDYEQYF	TGTGCCAGCAGCCGAACTGGACTAGCGGGAGACTACGAGCAGTACTTC
TRBV18	.	TRBJ1-3	.	CASSPFDRYSGNTIYF	TGTGCCAGCTCACCCTTTGACAGGTACTCTGGAAACACCATATATTTT
TRBV7-2	.	TRBJ2-1	.	CASSSRDSMGDEQFF	TGTGCCAGCAGCTCTCGGGACTCAATGGGGGATGAGCAGTTCTTC
TRBV18	TRBD2	TRBJ2-1	.	CASSLSPTSDEQFF	TGTGCCAGCTCTCTTAGTCCGACTAGCGATGAGCAGTTCTTC
TRBV28	TRBD2	TRBJ2-1	once	CASSFSSGRAGYNEQFF	TGTGCCAGCAGTTTCTCGAGCGGGAGGGCCGGGTACAATGAGCAGTTCTTC
TRBV19	TRBD1	TRBJ1-2	.	CASSSQLGTGRGYTF	TGTGCCAGTAGTTCGCAACTCGGGACAGGGAGAGGCTACACCTTC
TRBV6-4	TRBD2	TRBJ2-1	.	CASSDSNGGTYNEQFF	TGTGCCAGCAGTGACTCGAACGGGGGGACTTACAATGAGCAGTTCTTC
TRBV11-2	TRBD2	TRBJ2-3	.	CASSSDGLAGDTQYF	TGTGCCAGCAGCTCCGACGGACTAGCGGGAGATACGCAGTATTTT
TRBV30	.	TRBJ2-1	.	CAWSASYNEQFF	TGTGCCTGGAGTGCTTCCTACAATGAGCAGTTCTTC
TRBV6-5	TRBD1	TRBJ1-1	.	CASRGQGSNTEAFF	TGTGCCAGCAGGGGACAGGGGAGTAACACTGAAGCTTTCTTT
TRBV18	.	TRBJ1-1	.	CASSPEAQWNTEAFF	TGTGCCAGCTCACCCGAGGCGCAGTGGAACACTGAAGCTTTCTTT
TRBV2	.	TRBJ1-2	.	CASSEAADRVNGYTF	TGTGCCAGCAGTGAAGCGGCCGACAGAGTTAATGGCTACACCTTC
TRBV28	TRBD2	TRBJ2-1	.	CASSPNSGGEYNEQFF	TGTGCCAGCAGTCCAAATAGCGGGGGGGAGTACAATGAGCAGTTCTTC
TRBV11-2	TRBD1	TRBJ1-3	.	CASSFGQGTLNTIYF	TGTGCCAGCAGTTTTGGACAGGGAACTTTAAACACCATATATTTT
TRBV18	.	TRBJ1-2	.	CASSPRTGRTSHGGTF	TGTGCCAGCTCACCGAGAACCGGGCGGACTAGCCACGGTGGTACCTTC
TRBV30	TRBD2	TRBJ2-2	.	CAWSVRLAGDNTGELFF	TGTGCCTGGAGTGTTAGGCTAGCGGGAGACAACACCGGGGAGCTGTTTTTT
TRBV9	.	TRBJ1-3	few	CASSPRTGTGNTIYF	TGTGCCAGCAGCCCTAGAACAGGGACTGGAAACACCATATATTTT
TRBV27	.	TRBJ2-3	.	CASSFPGDTQYF	TGTGCCAGCAGTTTCCCCGGAGACACGCAGTATTTT
TRBV27	TRBD2	TRBJ2-2	many	CASSPLAGEKIGELFF	TGTGCCAGCAGCCCCTTAGCGGGAGAAAAGATCGGGGAGCTGTTTTTT
TRBV4-1	TRBD2	TRBJ2-2	.	CASSQGLVAGTGELFF	TGCGCCAGCAGCCAAGGCCTAGTAGCGGGCACCGGGGAGCTGTTTTTT
TRBV24-1	TRBD2	TRBJ2-5	.	CATSDFGPSGGETQYF	TGTGCCACCAGTGATTTTGGGCCTAGCGGGGGAGAGACCCAGTACTTC
TRBV2	TRBD1	TRBJ2-2	.	CASQDRTNTGELFF	TGTGCCAGTCAGGACAGGACCAACACCGGGGAGCTGTTTTTT
TRBV5-1	.	TRBJ2-7	.	CASSNRLTYEQYF	TGCGCCAGCAGCAACAGATTAACCTACGAGCAGTACTTC
TRBV5-1	TRBD2	TRBJ2-5	.	CASSLLGLAGGETQYF	TGCGCCAGCAGCTTGCTAGGACTAGCGGGAGGAGAGACCCAGTACTTC
TRBV7-9	.	TRBJ1-5	.	CASSSPGSNSDSNQPQHF	TGTGCCAGCAGCTCCCCCGGGTCTAACTCCGATAGCAATCAGCCCCAGCATTTT
TRBV12-3/TRBV12-4	.	TRBJ2-1	once	CASSSERDTEQFF	TGTGCCAGCAGTTCCGAACGGGACACTGAGCAGTTCTTC
TRBV30	TRBD1	TRBJ1-6	.	CAWSVQGAGVSPLHF	TGTGCCTGGAGTGTACAGGGGGCAGGGGTATCACCCCTCCACTTT
TRBV2	TRBD1	TRBJ1-5	.	CASAGGTDSQPQHF	TGTGCCAGCGCAGGGGGGACAGACAGCCAGCCCCAGCATTTT
TRBV28	.	TRBJ2-7	once	CASSLQVTFSYEQYF	TGTGCCAGCAGTTTACAGGTGACCTTCTCCTACGAGCAGTACTTC
TRBV5-5	.	TRBJ2-7	.	CASSLPASEQYF	TGTGCCAGCAGCCTGCCTGCGTCCGAGCAGTACTTC
TRBV28	.	TRBJ1-5	.	CASTQAAGRQPQHF	TGTGCCAGCACTCAAGCGGCAGGGAGGCAGCCCCAGCATTTT
TRBV10-1	TRBD2	TRBJ2-5	.	CASSVRLAGRQETQYF	TGCGCCAGCAGTGTTCGACTAGCGGGGAGACAAGAGACCCAGTACTTC
TRBV7-2	TRBD1	TRBJ1-6	.	CASSPRQGQGSPLHF	TGTGCCAGCAGCCCACGACAGGGTCAGGGATCACCCCTCCACTTT
TRBV9	.	TRBJ2-1	once	CASSHTPGNEQFF	TGTGCCAGCAGCCACACCCCGGGGAATGAGCAGTTCTTC
TRBV5-1	TRBD1	TRBJ1-6	.	CASSRTGDFSPLHF	TGCGCCAGCAGCAGGACAGGGGATTTTTCACCCCTCCACTTT
TRBV5-5	TRBD2	TRBJ2-3	.	CASSRISGGTSDTQYF	TGTGCCAGCAGCCGGATTAGCGGGGGGACCTCAGATACGCAGTATTTT
TRBV19	TRBD1	TRBJ1-5	.	CASSNSGTGGLQPQHF	TGTGCCAGTAGTAACTCCGGGACAGGGGGTCTCCAGCCCCAGCATTTT
TRBV3-1/TRBV3-2	TRBD2	TRBJ2-7	.	CASSQGTSRHEQYF	TGTGCCAGCAGCCAAGGGACTAGTCGCCACGAGCAGTACTTC
TRBV7-9	.	TRBJ2-5	.	CASSLVGGGETQYF	TGTGCCAGCAGCTTAGTTGGAGGCGGGGAGACCCAGTACTTC
TRBV28	TRBD2	TRBJ2-1	.	CASSLVSGTRGQFF	TGTGCCAGCAGTTTAGTTAGCGGGACCCGAGGGCAGTTCTTC
TRBV7-3	TRBD2	TRBJ2-7	.	CASSRGLGTSLHEQYF	TGTGCCAGCAGCCGAGGTCTTGGGACTAGTCTCCACGAGCAGTACTTC
TRBV18	TRBD1	TRBJ1-5	.	CASSLVGQGYNQPQHF	TGTGCCAGCTCACTGGTGGGACAGGGGTACAATCAGCCCCAGCATTTT
TRBV7-2	.	TRBJ1-5	.	CASSAIGQPQHF	TGTGCCAGCAGCGCAATCGGTCAGCCCCAGCATTTT
TRBV5-4	TRBD1	TRBJ1-1	.	CASRLGQMNTEAFF	TGTGCCAGCAGGCTGGGACAGATGAACACTGAAGCTTTCTTT
TRBV4-2	TRBD2	TRBJ2-3	.	CASSQALAGGSYF	TGTGCCAGCAGCCAAGCACTAGCGGGAGGATCGTATTTT
TRBV5-4	.	TRBJ2-5	.	CASSLGGGQETQYF	TGTGCCAGCAGCTTGGGGGGAGGTCAGGAGACCCAGTACTTC
TRBV6-5	TRBD2	TRBJ2-7	.	CASNKGYSGNEQYF	TGTGCCAGCAATAAAGGGTACAGCGGGAACGAGCAGTACTTC
TRBV6-5	TRBD1	TRBJ2-1	.	CASILGQDYNEQFF	TGTGCCAGCATTCTAGGACAGGACTACAATGAGCAGTTCTTC
TRBV5-5	.	TRBJ2-5	once	CASILNTGQETQYF	TGTGCCAGCATACTAAACACGGGACAAGAGACCCAGTACTTC
TRBV29-1	.	TRBJ2-5	.	CSVVWLAGKGDTETQYF	TGCAGCGTTGTTTGGCTAGCTGGAAAAGGAGATACAGAGACCCAGTACTTC